What follows describes a single T cell receptor beta chain. The germline gives CDR1 SGHKS, CDR2 YYEKEE (reference sequence). CDR3 size: 15 residues. V lost 2 bases, J lost 4 bases, and 16 bases lay in between. This record comes from a study of blood T cell repertoires in COVID-19. Study background: Researchers got acute and convalescent COVID-19 samples from the United States, Italy and Spain. PBMCs, B-cell-depleted T cells, or T cells provided the cDNA or gDNA that made up the material.

Original processing notes: Reference gene primers were amplified, and this amplification served to estimate nucleated cell counts. Assay: immunoSEQ multiplex PCR; the TCRdb copy retains only in-frame clones and omits some. Clonal size and the V and J genes are those of that table, whereas D and trimming came from the DNA. In the table there are more than 65,000 clones, more than 75% of which are singletons. The receptor was isolated from a human donor in a cohort sampled during active COVID-19. The V and J genes are TRBV5-5 and TRBJ2-7, with D tentatively TRBD1 (5 bases). Sequences were obtained from peripheral blood. The CDR3 reads CASSLSQTVFYEQYF. As DNA, the CDR3 is TGTGCCAGCAGCTTATCCCAGACAGTTTTTTACGAGCAGTACTTC.